This TCR beta chain was recovered during a study of T cells after yellow fever vaccination. Trimming cost V 0 bases and J 8 bases; bases outside gene matches: 0. From germline, CDR1 is MNHEY and CDR2 SVGAGI. The CDR3 covers 14 residues. Universal primer sites and UMIs were introduced during 5'RACE template-switching synthesis of TCR cDNA. Using its own MiXCR run on the 5' RACE reads, TCRdb lists one record per CDR3 protein. This sample has a few hundred thousand distinct CDR3 sequences, with over 3.5% found just once. This clonotype occurred many times. Its antigen remains unidentified. Study-level points and caveats: Most clones from primary vaccination were detected again post-booster (around 96% CD4, roughly 91% CD8).

The specimen comprised PBMCs, sampled 5 days after the yellow fever booster vaccination. The receptor's source is a man in his late teens or twenties who received the YFV17D yellow fever vaccine. This chain uses TRBV6-5 with TRBJ1-6, with 8 nucleotides matching TRBD1. The CDR3 sequence: CASSYSTGDSPLHF. CDR3 in DNA: TGTGCCAGCAGTTACTCGACAGGGGATTCACCCCTCCACTTT.